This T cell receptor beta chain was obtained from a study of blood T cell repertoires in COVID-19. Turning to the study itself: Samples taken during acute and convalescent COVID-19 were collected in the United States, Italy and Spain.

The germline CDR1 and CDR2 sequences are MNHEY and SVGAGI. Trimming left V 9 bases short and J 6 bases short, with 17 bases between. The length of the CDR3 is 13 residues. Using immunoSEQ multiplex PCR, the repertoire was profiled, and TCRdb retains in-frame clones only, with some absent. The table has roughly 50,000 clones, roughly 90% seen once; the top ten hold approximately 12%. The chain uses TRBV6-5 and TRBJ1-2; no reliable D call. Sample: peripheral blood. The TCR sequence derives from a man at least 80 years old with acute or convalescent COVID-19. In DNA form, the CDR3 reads TGTGCCAGTGAGAGGAGGTATCAGGATGGCTACACCTTC. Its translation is CASERRYQDGYTF.